Presented here are 19 T cell receptor beta chains from one specimen sequenced in a study of shared clonotypes between healthy human individuals (dated by TCRdb to 2020 to 2021). The library was prepared using the immunoSEQ multiplex PCR assay. In its TCRdb copy, this immuneACCESS table keeps in-frame sequences only and misses some clones. Where compared with another copy, unresolved V genes explain less than half of these, and the others have no known cause. Across this sample there are roughly 1,500,000 clones, with just under 99% seen only once. The ten largest clones add up to 0.36% of the sample. Sequences were obtained from naive CD4+ T cells sorted from blood. The sample's cell subset or site label is to be understood as: CD45RA+ positively selected. Receptors were obtained from a man aged 30 to 39 in good health.

The chain links TRBV19 to TRBJ1-5; a weak D match, TRBD1 (5 bases). V was cut by 10 bases and J by 1 base, with 14 bases left in between. Germline assignment: CDR1 LNHDA and CDR2 SQIVND (reference sequence). The CDR3 length is 14 residues. The CDR3 loop reads CAKTTGMSNQPQHF. The CDR3, as DNA: TGTGCCAAAACAACAGGTATGAGCAATCAGCCCCAGCATTTT. Filled out from reference TRBV19 and TRBJ1-5, the complete variable domain reads DGGITQSPKYLFRKEGQNVTLSCEQNLNHDAMYWYRQDPGQGLRLIYYSQIVNDFQKGDIAEGYSVSREKKESFPLTVTSAQKNPTAFYLCAKTTGMSNQPQHFGDGTRLSIL.

This chain connects TRBV9 to TRBJ1-4; D is possibly TRBD1 (5 bases). The CDR3 is 15 amino acids. The V end lost 4 bases, the J end lost 5 bases, and 15 bases lay between the germline ends. Germline lookup yields CDR1 SGDLS and CDR2 YYNGEE. The DNA for the CDR3 is TGTGCCAGCAGCAGCCAGGGTGGTGGAAATGAAAAACTGTTTTTT. Residues: CASSSQGGGNEKLFF.

The V call is TRBV7-4, the J call TRBJ2-3; TRBD1 might be the D (5 bases). CDR3 length: 15 amino acids. Per germline, CDR1 SGHVT and CDR2 SQSDAQ. Trimming took off 5 bases at V and 0 bases at J, with 12 bases between the two ends. For the CDR3, the DNA is TGTGCCAGCAGCGACAGACGCCCTAGCACAGATACGCAGTATTTT. Its translation: CASSDRRPSTDTQYF. Using reference TRBV7-4 and TRBJ2-3 for the parts outside the CDR3, the full variable domain is GAGVSQSPRYKVAKRGRDVALRCDSISGHVTLYWYRQTLGQGSEVLTYSQSDAQRDKSGRPSGRFSAERPERSVSTLKIQRTEQGDSAVYLCASSDRRPSTDTQYFGPGTRLTVL.

Remarks on this clone: At one of its ends the junction is not consistent with the germline gene, which may arise from a read error. This specimen includes other DNA sequences encoding the same CDR3. The V gene is TRBV2, the J gene TRBJ1-5; 9 nucleotides align to TRBD1. Germline loops: CDR1 SNHLY, CDR2 FYNNEI. The length of the CDR3 is 14 residues. This CDR3 is CASSETGGNQPQHF. The CDR3 nucleotides read TGTGCCAGCAGTGAAACAGGGGGCAACCAGCCCCAGCATTTT.

This clone was detected once. V is TRBV5-4 and J is TRBJ2-3; D possibly corresponds to TRBD2 (5 bases). This CDR3 has 16 amino acids. V lost 2 bases, J lost 3 bases, and 16 bases lay in between. From germline, CDR1 is SGHNT and CDR2 YYREEE (reference sequence). The CDR3, as DNA: TGTGCCAGCAGCTTAACTAGGCTTCGCGGTACAGATACGCAGTATTTT. Protein product: CASSLTRLRGTDTQYF.

The CDR3 sequence is CSVLGRGPGELFF. Here the CDR3 DNA reads TGCAGCGTTCTAGGAAGGGGTCCCGGGGAGCTGTTTTTT. The rearrangement joins TRBV29-1 to TRBJ2-2; tentative D call: TRBD1 (5 bases). Germline V gene data show CDR1 as SQVTM and CDR2 as ANQGSEA. This CDR3 spans 13 amino acids. V was pared by 5 bases and J by 6 bases, with 13 bases between.

This rearrangement joins TRBV4-1 to TRBJ1-2; 7 bases align to TRBD1. The V and J ends lost 6 bases and 2 bases, in that order; junction bases with no gene match: 6. Germline values: CDR1 MGHRA, CDR2 YSYEKL. The CDR3 contains 14 residues. The CDR3 sequence is CASSPAGQNYGYTF. Written as DNA, the CDR3 is TGCGCCAGCAGTCCTGCGGGACAGAACTATGGCTACACCTTC.

Worth noting for this clone: This same CDR3 is encoded by further DNA sequences in the sample. This chain connects TRBV18 to TRBJ2-5, with D unresolved. CDR1 is KGHSH and CDR2 is LQKENI in the germline V gene. Trimming cost V 3 bases and J 0 bases, with 5 bases left between them. CDR3 length: 13 amino acids. CDR3: CASSPGNQETQYF. The DNA for the CDR3 is TGTGCCAGCTCACCGGGGAACCAAGAGACCCAGTACTTC.

The chain is built from TRBV6-6 and TRBJ1-2; the match to TRBD1 covers 8 bases. This CDR3 contains 12 residues. Germline V gene data show CDR1 as MNHNY and CDR2 as SVGAGI (reference sequence). V lost 6 bases to trimming and J lost 8 bases; unmatched junction nucleotides: 5. CDR3 DNA: TGTGCCAGCAGCCCCCGGACAGGGGGCTACACCTTC. Protein: CASSPRTGGYTF.

V usage is TRBV10-1 and J usage is TRBJ2-4; D possibly corresponds to TRBD1 (5 bases). The V gene's germline CDR1 is WNHNN and CDR2 SYGVQD (reference sequence). V was cut by 9 bases and J by 9 bases, with 21 bases left in between. The CDR3 sequence is 14 residues long. DNA for the CDR3: TGCGCCAGGTCGACAGTCCTCCGAAAACGCATTCAGTACTTC. Its protein is CARSTVLRKRIQYF.

V usage is TRBV2 and J usage is TRBJ2-3, with 13 bases identical to TRBD2. J lost 2 bases, V lost 11 bases, and 7 bases had no gene match. Germline loops: CDR1 SNHLY, CDR2 FYNNEI. The CDR3 extends over 15 amino acids. CDR3 loop: CACGGLAGDTDTQYF. For the CDR3, the DNA is TGTGCCTGCGGCGGACTAGCGGGAGACACAGATACGCAGTATTTT.

The chain is built from TRBV5-4 and TRBJ2-2, with 12 bases that match TRBD2. CDR3 length equals 17 residues. Germline V CDR1 and CDR2: SGHNT, YYREEE (reference sequence). V shed 1 base, J shed 5 bases, and the junction held 6 bases outside the gene matches. Here the CDR3 DNA reads TGTGCCAGCAGCTTGAGGCTAGCGGGAGGGGATACCGGGGAGCTGTTTTTT. It codes for CASSLRLAGGDTGELFF. The entire variable domain, with the rest obtained from reference TRBV5-4 and TRBJ2-2, is as follows: ETGVTQSPTHLIKTRGQQVTLRCSSQSGHNTVSWYQQALGQGPQFIFQYYREEENGRGNFPPRFSGLQFPNYSSELNVNALELDDSALYLCASSLRLAGGDTGELFFGEGSRLTVL.

The V and J genes are TRBV6-5 and TRBJ1-6, with a possible D match to TRBD1 (6 bases). CDR1 MNHEY and CDR2 SVGAGI come from the germline V gene. The CDR3 sequence is 15 residues long. Trimming cost V 3 bases and J 5 bases, with 11 bases left between them. The CDR3 sequence is CASSYGGQNNSPLHF. The CDR3 DNA sequence: TGTGCCAGCAGTTATGGGGGGCAGAATAATTCACCCCTCCACTTT.

The rearrangement joins TRBV14 to TRBJ2-7, with 7 bases lining up with TRBD1. This CDR3 comprises 15 residues. J was trimmed by 5 bases and V by 4 bases; bases with no gene match: 11. The germline V gene encodes CDR1 SGHDN and CDR2 FVKESK. This CDR3 reads CASSRTGHIIHEQYF. DNA for the CDR3: TGTGCCAGCAGCCGGACAGGCCATATCATCCACGAGCAGTACTTC.

This sequence joins TRBV7-9 and TRBJ1-1; D may be TRBD1 (5 bases). CDR3 length equals 14 residues. Deletions cut 7 bases from V and 0 bases from J, with 12 bases between. The V gene's germline CDR1 is SEHNR and CDR2 FQNEAQ (reference sequence). In nucleotides, the CDR3 is TGTGCCAGCAATTGGGGGGGAATGAACACTGAAGCTTTCTTT. It translates to CASNWGGMNTEAFF.

The V gene is TRBV11-2, the J gene TRBJ2-5; D is undetermined. The CDR3 covers 13 residues. CDR1 and CDR2 from the germline V gene are SGHAT and FQNNGV. V was pared by 1 base and J by 7 bases, with 10 bases between. The CDR3 sequence is CASSLADFGTQYF. The CDR3 nucleotides read TGTGCCAGCAGCTTAGCAGATTTTGGGACCCAGTACTTC.

The rearrangement joins TRBV19 to TRBJ2-2, with TRBD2 identical over 9 bases. V was clipped by 3 bases and J by 2 bases; unmatched bases: 7. Looked up from germline, CDR1 is LNHDA and CDR2 is SQIVND (reference sequence). This CDR3 is 17 amino acids long. The CDR3, as DNA: TGTGCCAGTAGTATGGACCCTAGCGGGATAAACACCGGGGAGCTGTTTTTT. This encodes CASSMDPSGINTGELFF.

J is TRBJ2-7 and V is TRBV10-2; 9 nucleotides align to TRBD2. The CDR3 has 19 residues. The V gene's germline CDR1 is WSHSY and CDR2 SAAADI. With V trimmed by 3 bases and J by 5 bases, 20 bases remained unmatched. This CDR3 reads CASSDLLAGTTLRVDEQYF. CDR3 coding DNA: TGCGCCAGCAGTGATCTGCTAGCGGGAACGACACTTCGTGTCGACGAGCAGTACTTC.

The chain couples TRBV7-9 to TRBJ2-1; 8 bases line up with TRBD2. The germline CDR1 and CDR2 sequences are SEHNR and FQNEAQ (reference sequence). V shed 3 bases and J 4 bases; nucleotides not matched to a gene: 11. The CDR3 has 17 residues. The CDR3, as DNA: TGTGCCAGCAGCTTGGTCGGCCGGGAGGGCCGGTACAATGAGCAGTTCTTC. The encoded protein is CASSLVGREGRYNEQFF.